Following are 3 T cell receptor beta chains from one sample sequenced in a study of cytomegalovirus exposure and HLA in healthy donors. The study ran its PCR with 60 Vbeta and 13 Jbeta primers. Libraries were prepared by immunoSEQ multiplex PCR; TCRdb keeps only in-frame clonotypes and omits some of them. In the table there are under 150,000 clones, approximately 80% of which are singletons. The sequenced sample consisted of PBMCs. The receptors were gathered from a woman aged 55-75 years in good health and CMV-seronegative.

This clone appeared once. The V gene is TRBV25-1, the J gene TRBJ1-1, with 8 bases lining up with TRBD1. From germline, CDR1 is MGHDK and CDR2 SYGVNS. The length of the CDR3 is 12 residues. Trimming at V came to 4 bases and at J to 10 bases, leaving 5 bases not matched to a gene. The CDR3 region has the DNA TGTGCCAGCAGTGGAACCACAGGGGGAGCTTTCTTT. This encodes CASSGTTGGAFF.

This clone was detected a few times. The genes are TRBV6-4 and TRBJ2-3; a possible D gene is TRBD1 (5 bases). Trimming removed 3 bases from V and 2 bases from J, with 12 bases in between. This CDR3 region has 15 residues. CDR1 and CDR2 from the germline V gene are MRHNA and SNTAGT. The CDR3 reads CASSDGAGITDTQYF. The CDR3 DNA follows: TGTGCCAGCAGTGATGGGGCAGGGATCACAGATACGCAGTATTTT.

Written as DNA, the CDR3 is TGTGCCAGCAGTTCACCGGGACAGGGTAGCAACGAGCAGTACTTC. It is translated as CASSSPGQGSNEQYF. The chain carries TRBV27 and TRBJ2-7; the match to TRBD1 covers 9 bases. Trimming at V came to 4 bases and at J to 5 bases, leaving 9 bases not matched to a gene. The CDR3 sequence is 15 residues long. Per germline, CDR1 MNHEY and CDR2 SMNVEV (reference sequence).